This T cell receptor beta chain was documented in a study of blood T cell repertoires in COVID-19 (dated by TCRdb to between 2020 and 2021). About the investigation overall: Samples covering the acute and convalescent phases of COVID-19 were provided by collaborators in the United States, Italy and Spain. Sample metadata almost always included a de-identified subject ID, COVID-19 status, age in years and sex. The repertoires were released in a freely available public database meant as a resource for research on the immune response to SARS-CoV-2. Where HLA class I and class II types were available, the types were taken from metadata supplied by the sample provider, not from assay-based typing. The dataset comprised deeply sampled blood TCRbeta repertoires from subjects exposed to, actively infected with, or recovered from COVID-19. The samples were drawn from the first 160 participants of the ongoing ImmuneRACE study and from over a thousand subjects provided by 6 global collaborators. The prospective study material was composed of cDNA or gDNA derived from T cells, B-cell-depleted T cells, or PBMCs.

At one collaborating source in Seattle, patients were enrolled during active infection and were followed longitudinally through the course of disease. Whole blood was collected in K2EDTA tubes by collaborating institutions according to the institutions' own protocols. For TCRbeta analysis, collaborators shipped samples in one of three forms: frozen whole blood, isolated PBMCs, or DNA extracted from either of those sample types. The CDR3 has 14 amino acids, counting the end cysteine and phenylalanine. Here the CDR3 DNA is all that survives: 42 bases in frame from base 1. Here V drops 6 bases and J drops 11 bases, and the junction holds 8 bases not matched to any gene. Per the germline V gene (reference sequence), LGHDT is the CDR1 and YNNKEL is the CDR2. The research as a whole found: Clinical and demographic metadata were provided uncurated, with the amount varying by source and participant.

As to this clone: Its antigen target is currently unknown. Qualities for individual bases were not recorded, and no much larger clone is one base off.

TCRbeta CDR3 regions were amplified from genomic DNA by means of the immunoSEQ Assay, a bias-controlled multiplex PCR. The published analysis was carried out like this. Within the assay, amplification of reference gene primers was used to estimate how many nucleated cells each sample contained. To quantify the absolute abundance of each unique TCRbeta CDR3 rearrangement, sequence reads were collapsed and filtered. For each sample, productive Simpson clonality was calculated as the square root of Simpson's diversity index over productive rearrangements. TCRdb's version of the immuneACCESS table is confined to in-frame rearrangements and falls short of the full clone set. An unresolved V gene accounts for under half of the shortfall where checked; the remainder is of unknown origin. V and J calls plus clone size are reproduced from that table; the DNA served to infer D and trimming. The sample table records 150,000 to 200,000 clones; roughly nine tenths of these occur just once. About a tenth of the sample lies in the top ten.

The receptor chain draws on TRBV3-1 (or the pseudogene TRBV3-2) and TRBJ2-5, and TRBD2 matches 14 of the central bases. Sequencing used peripheral blood. This clonotype originated in an older woman with COVID-19, enrolled during active disease. Read as DNA, the sequence is TGTGCCAGCAGACCTCAGGGACTAGCGGGAGCTCAGTACTTC. This is translated as CASRPQGLAGAQYF.